This T cell receptor (beta chain) was sequenced for a study of T-cell memory formation after mild COVID-19. Study overall: Across donors, TCR clusters were largely donor specific.

The ends were cut back, 3 bases at V and 4 bases at J, with 13 bases in the middle. The CDR3 totals 14 residues. Germline values: CDR1 SGHRS, CDR2 YFSETQ. In TCRdb, the 5' RACE reads were re-called with MiXCR into one record per CDR3 protein. The sample lists around 440,000 distinct CDR3 sequences; over 15% were seen once. The rearrangement links TRBV5-1 to TRBJ1-2; no firm D call. Sequenced: PBMCs or a T cell subset sorted from them (not recorded which). This clonotype originated in an adult woman who had mild COVID-19 (a few samples of this study predate the infection). Cell type and time point are not known. The CDR3 loop is CASSSQEGSYGYTF. DNA of the CDR3: TGCGCCAGCAGCTCCCAGGAGGGCTCCTATGGCTACACCTTC.